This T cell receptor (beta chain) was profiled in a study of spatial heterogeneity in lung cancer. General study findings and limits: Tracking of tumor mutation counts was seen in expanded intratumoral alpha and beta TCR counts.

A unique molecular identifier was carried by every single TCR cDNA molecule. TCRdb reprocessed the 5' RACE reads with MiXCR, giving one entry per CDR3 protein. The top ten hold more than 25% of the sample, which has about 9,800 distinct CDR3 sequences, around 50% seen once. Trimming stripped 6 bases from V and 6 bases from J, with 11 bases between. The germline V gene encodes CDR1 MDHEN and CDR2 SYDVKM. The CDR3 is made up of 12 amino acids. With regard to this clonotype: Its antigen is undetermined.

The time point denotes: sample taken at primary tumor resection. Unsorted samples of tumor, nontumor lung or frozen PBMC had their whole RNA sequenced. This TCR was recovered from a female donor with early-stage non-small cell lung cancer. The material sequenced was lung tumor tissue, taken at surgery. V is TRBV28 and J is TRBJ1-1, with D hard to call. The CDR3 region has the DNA TGTGCCAGCAGATGGACCGGCTCTGAAGCTTTCTTT. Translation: CASRWTGSEAFF.